This T cell receptor (beta chain) was obtained from a study of control samples from healthy donors and cancer patients. CDR3 length: 15 residues. Trimming cost V 7 bases and J 9 bases; bases outside gene matches: 17. Germline lookup yields CDR1 LNHDA and CDR2 SQIVND (reference sequence). Some clones are missing from TCRdb's copy, which holds only in-frame ones; the method was immunoSEQ multiplex PCR. Of fewer than 200,000 clones listed, around 88% are singletons. This chain connects TRBV19 to TRBJ1-1; 7 nucleotides match TRBD1. The specimen was blood. The sequence was collected from a woman between 25 and 40 years old in good health. CDR3 in amino acids: CASTFADRPSLQAFF. CDR3 DNA sequence: TGTGCCAGTACCTTCGCGGACAGGCCATCCCTACAAGCTTTCTTT.